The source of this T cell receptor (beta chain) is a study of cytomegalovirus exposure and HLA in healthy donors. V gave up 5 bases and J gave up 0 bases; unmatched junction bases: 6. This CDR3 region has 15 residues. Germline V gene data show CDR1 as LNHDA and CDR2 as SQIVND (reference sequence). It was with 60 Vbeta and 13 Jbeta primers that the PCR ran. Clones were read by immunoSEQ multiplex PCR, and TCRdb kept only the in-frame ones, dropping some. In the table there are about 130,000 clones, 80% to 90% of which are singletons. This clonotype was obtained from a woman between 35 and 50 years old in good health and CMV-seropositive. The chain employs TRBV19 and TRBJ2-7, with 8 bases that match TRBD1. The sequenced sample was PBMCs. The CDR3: CASSSGQVSSYEQYF. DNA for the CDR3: TGTGCCAGTAGTTCGGGACAGGTCAGCTCCTACGAGCAGTACTTC.